Sequencing of this T cell receptor (beta chain) was carried out in a study of blood T cell repertoires in COVID-19. Authors' analysis steps: Reference gene primers were amplified, and this amplification served to estimate nucleated cell counts. TCRdb's table, derived via immunoSEQ multiplex PCR, lists solely in-frame clones and lacks some. The V and J calls and clone size were taken over from that table, and D and trimming were inferred from the DNA. This table has roughly 140,000 clones, 80% to 90% appearing once. The CDR3 is made up of 13 amino acids. Germline V CDR1 and CDR2: SQVTM, ANQGSEA. The ends were cut back, 4 bases at V and 5 bases at J, with 11 bases in the middle.

The specimen was peripheral blood. The source of this sequence is a woman aged 45-59 years in a cohort sampled during active or convalescent COVID-19. The chain has TRBV29-1 and TRBJ1-4; TRBD1 is a possible D gene (5 bases). CDR3 in DNA: TGCAGCGTTGGATTACAGGAGAATGAAAAACTGTTTTTT. Translation: CSVGLQENEKLFF.